The rows below give T cell receptor beta chains drawn from one sample of a study of T cell responses to AZD1222 COVID-19 vaccine. Clones were read by immunoSEQ multiplex PCR, and TCRdb kept only the in-frame ones, dropping some. The sample includes roughly 87,000 clones, roughly 86% of them seen just once. This specimen consisted of peripheral blood, obtained 28 days after the second AZD1222 dose. These receptors came from an adult who received the AZD1222 COVID-19 vaccine. The CDR3 runs from the conserved cysteine through the conserved F or W. D genes are given only for firm matches. Clone size is given for some rows only: seen once, a few or many times, or a class if the clone is expanded.

D,J,size,V,DNA,CDR3
TRBD1,TRBJ2-1,.,TRBV24-1,TGTGCCACCAGTGGGGGAGGGACAGGGATGAATGAGCAGTTCTTC,CATSGGGTGMNEQFF
.,TRBJ1-5,.,TRBV6-2/TRBV6-3,TGTGCCAGCAGTTACGATGCGGGGGGCAGTCAGCCCCAGCATTTT,CASSYDAGGSQPQHF
.,TRBJ1-3,.,TRBV11-2,TGTGCCAGCAGCTTAGAGGTTCTCTCTGGAAACACCATATATTTT,CASSLEVLSGNTIYF
TRBD1,TRBJ1-1,.,TRBV4-1,TGCGCCAGCAGCCAAGATCCTATAACAGGGGATAACACTGAAGCTTTCTTT,CASSQDPITGDNTEAFF
.,TRBJ1-2,.,TRBV2,TGTGCCAGCCTTATATGGGGTGGAGGGGGCTACACCTTC,CASLIWGGGGYTF
TRBD1,TRBJ2-3,few,TRBV20-1,TGCAGTGCTAGTCGCTCCGGGACAGGGTACGCAGATACGCAGTATTTT,CSASRSGTGYADTQYF
.,TRBJ1-4,.,TRBV6-2/TRBV6-3,TGTGCCAGCAGTCACCGACCGCGGACTAGAACTAATGAAAAACTGTTTTTT,CASSHRPRTRTNEKLFF
TRBD2,TRBJ2-7,.,TRBV4-3,TGCGCCAGCAGCCAAGAACTAGCGGGTGGCTACGAGCAGTACTTC,CASSQELAGGYEQYF
TRBD1,TRBJ2-3,.,TRBV5-1,TGCGCCAGCAGCTTGTTAGGGCCGAGGACAGGGGGCCGCGGCACAGATACGCAGTATTTT,CASSLLGPRTGGRGTDTQYF
.,TRBJ2-7,.,TRBV5-8,TGTGCCAGCAGGCCCAGGGTCTCCTACGAGCAGTACTTC,CASRPRVSYEQYF
.,TRBJ2-3,.,TRBV29-1,TGCAGCGCTAGGTTAGGCCGGACTAGCACAGATACGCAGTATTTT,CSARLGRTSTDTQYF
.,TRBJ2-3,few,TRBV6-4,TGTGCCAGCAGCGGGACGGGCACAGATACGCAGTATTTT,CASSGTGTDTQYF